Ten or more counts support the clone carrying this TCR beta chain. The ends were cut back, 0 bases at V and 8 bases at J, with 13 bases in the middle. Germline V gives CDR1 MNHNY, CDR2 SVGAGI (reference sequence). The CDR3 consists of 15 residues. This specimen comes from a study of neurological immune-mediated disorders. From the 5' RACE reads, TCRdb called clonotypes with MiXCR, one entry per CDR3 protein. The data contain about 46,000 distinct CDR3 sequences, 1.9% of them singletons. The sequenced material came from PBMCs. V gene TRBV6-6 combines with J gene TRBJ1-4, with D possibly TRBD1 on 5 matching bases. This clonotype originated in a woman aged 40 to 55 with multiple sclerosis. CDR3 protein: CASSYSKGAGEKLFF. The CDR3 DNA sequence: TGTGCCAGCAGTTACTCGAAAGGGGCTGGGGAAAAACTGTTTTTT.